These 20 T cell receptor beta chains were sequenced from one sample in a study of neurological immune-mediated disorders. One entry per CDR3 protein results from TCRdb running MiXCR on the 5' RACE reads. The data contain approximately 19,000 distinct CDR3 sequences, approximately 6.8% of them seen just once; the ten biggest clones take up approximately 16%. Input material: CD8+ T cells from blood. These receptors came from a woman aged 25 to 39 with HTLV-1-associated myelopathy (HAM/TSP).

Regarding this clonotype: A read error may explain this, as a much larger clone is one base away. This chain links TRBV7-6 with TRBJ2-7; 7 nucleotides match TRBD2. Germline CDR1 reads SGHVS; CDR2 reads FNYEAQ. This CDR3 comprises 13 residues. The CDR3, as DNA: TGTGTCAGCAGCTTAGGGAGGGCGGACGAGCAGTACTTC. This translates into CVSSLGRADEQYF.

This clonotype has a count of ten or more. The chain uses TRBV20-1 and TRBJ2-2; no clear D gene. CDR1 DFQATT and CDR2 SNEGSKA come from the germline V gene (reference sequence). Trimming stripped 4 bases from V and 1 base from J, with 16 bases between. The CDR3 contains 16 residues. The CDR3 spells CSATAYGRVNTGELFF. CDR3 in DNA: TGCAGTGCTACAGCATACGGACGGGTGAACACCGGGGAGCTGTTTTTT.

On this clonotype itself: No DNA is shown, since the ends of the CDR3 on it are uncertain; the CDR3 is the one TCRdb lists. The rearrangement links TRBV7-3 to TRBJ1-2. The CDR3 length equals 20 residues, ends included. Germline values: CDR1 SGHTA, CDR2 FQGTGA. CDR3 sequence reads: CASSFYICSARDGGRYGYTF.

In its sample, this clonotype was seen many times. The gene calls are TRBV6-5 and TRBJ1-5, with D possibly TRBD1 on 5 matching bases. This CDR3 is built from 14 residues. In germline, CDR1 is MNHEY, CDR2 SVGAGI. V was clipped by 5 bases and J by 4 bases, with 12 bases between them. Here the CDR3 reads CASSPGIRNQPQHF. The CDR3 coding sequence is TGTGCCAGCAGTCCAGGGATAAGAAATCAGCCCCAGCATTTT.

This clonotype has at least ten counts. The chain carries TRBV9 and TRBJ2-1, with D maybe TRBD1 (6 bases). Trimming removed 3 bases at V and 2 bases at J, with 9 bases between. CDR3 size: 14 residues. Germline assignment: CDR1 SGDLS and CDR2 YYNGEE. The CDR3 protein is CASSAGDPYNEQFF. CDR3 DNA sequence: TGTGCCAGCAGCGCAGGGGATCCCTACAATGAGCAGTTCTTC.

With regard to this clonotype: The junction differs from germline at one of its ends, possibly a read error. The CDR3 DNA follows: TGTGCCAACAGCCTGGACTGGGGAGATACGCAGTATTTT. This sequence encodes CANSLDWGDTQYF. This rearrangement joins TRBV5-5 to TRBJ2-3; weak D call: TRBD2 (5 bases). This CDR3 has 13 residues. The germline V gene has CDR1 SGHKS and CDR2 YYEKEE (reference sequence).

This clonotype came up many times. The rearrangement joins TRBV2 to TRBJ1-6; 8 bases map to TRBD1. Germline V gene sequence: CDR1 SNHLY, CDR2 FYNNEI. The length of the CDR3 is 14 residues. V shed 5 bases and J 10 bases; nucleotides not matched to a gene: 7. CDR3: CASSRGQGVSPLHF. The CDR3 DNA sequence: TGTGCCAGCAGTCGAGGACAGGGTGTATCACCCCTCCACTTT.

This clonotype has a count of ten or more. The chain uses TRBV30 and TRBJ1-1; D not resolved. V lost 3 bases, J lost 5 bases, and 7 bases lay in between. The CDR3 covers 11 residues. Germline CDR1 GTSNPN, CDR2 SVGIG (reference sequence). The CDR3 DNA reads as TGTGCCTGGAGAAGGGAGACTGAAGCTTTCTTT. It encodes CAWRRETEAFF.

Ten or more counts support this clonotype. V usage is TRBV19 and J usage is TRBJ1-1; D may be TRBD1 (6 bases). CDR1 is LNHDA and CDR2 is SQIVND in the germline V gene (reference sequence). V lost 5 bases to trimming and J lost 4 bases, with 20 bases between them. The CDR3 loop spans 16 amino acids. Here the CDR3 DNA reads TGTGCCAGTAGTTTTCCCCAGGGGTTGATCGGCACTGAAGCTTTCTTT. Amino acids: CASSFPQGLIGTEAFF.

This clonotype was observed at least ten times. The genes are TRBV29-1 and TRBJ2-1, with TRBD1 matching over 11 bases. Trimming took 0 bases from V and 4 from J; bases not matched to a gene: 2. The CDR3 runs 15 residues. Germline V lookup: CDR1 SQVTM, CDR2 ANQGSEA. This CDR3 is CSVEDGDRGYNEQFF. CDR3 nucleotide sequence: TGCAGCGTTGAAGATGGGGACAGGGGGTACAATGAGCAGTTCTTC.

This clonotype was detected many times. This chain links TRBV5-1 with TRBJ2-7, with TRBD1 identical over 9 bases. Germline trimming cut 1 base from V and 3 bases from J; bases unmatched to any gene: 5. CDR1 and CDR2 from the germline V gene are SGHRS and YFSETQ. The CDR3 has 15 residues. The CDR3 sequence is CASSLTGGHFYEQYF. CDR3 in DNA: TGCGCCAGCAGCTTGACAGGGGGCCACTTCTACGAGCAGTACTTC.

This clonotype was detected many times. V is TRBV20-1 and J is TRBJ2-7; no firm D call. V dropped 3 bases and J dropped 2 bases, with 17 bases sitting between them. Germline-derived CDR1 and CDR2 are DFQATT and SNEGSKA (reference sequence). This CDR3 is built from 15 residues. The CDR3 DNA is TGCAGTGCTAGTTCAATAAGGGTTCCCGCCTACGAGCAGTACTTC. Translated: CSASSIRVPAYEQYF.

This clonotype was counted at least ten times. The J gene is TRBJ2-3, the V gene TRBV10-1, with D tentatively TRBD2 (5 bases). Germline CDR1 WNHNN, CDR2 SYGVQD (reference sequence). The V end was cut by 4 bases, the J end by 6 bases, with 14 bases between. This CDR3 has 14 residues. CDR3 in DNA: TGCGCCAGCAGTGGGACCCCCGAGGGTGATACGCAGTATTTT. Translating it yields CASSGTPEGDTQYF.

This clonotype was counted at least ten times. The V gene is TRBV20-1, the J gene TRBJ1-3; 11 positions match TRBD1. Germline CDR1 reads DFQATT; CDR2 reads SNEGSKA (reference sequence). V lost 0 bases, J lost 2 bases, and 6 bases stayed unmatched. This CDR3 spans 17 amino acids. CDR3: CSARDGPGQGAGNTIYF. DNA of the CDR3: TGCAGTGCTAGAGATGGGCCGGGACAGGGGGCTGGAAACACCATATATTTT.

This clonotype was detected ten times or more. The genes are TRBV15 and TRBJ2-5; 7 bases fit TRBD2. CDR3 length: 14 residues. CDR1 and CDR2 (germline): LNHNV, YYDKDF (reference sequence). V trimming: 5 bases; J trimming: 3 bases; junction bases outside the gene matches: 6. CDR3 sequence reads: CATSLLGGEETQYF. CDR3 in DNA: TGTGCCACCAGCCTACTGGGGGGGGAAGAGACCCAGTACTTC.

This clonotype has at least ten counts. The chain is built from TRBV10-3 and TRBJ2-1, with TRBD1 matching over 8 bases. CDR1 is ENHRY and CDR2 is SYGVKD in the germline V gene. The CDR3 sequence is 14 residues long. V lost 4 bases and J lost 8; bases outside the gene matches: 7. The CDR3 nucleotides are TGTGCCATCAGTGCAAGGACAGGGATTGATGAGCAGTTCTTC. Its protein product is CAISARTGIDEQFF.

This clonotype was counted ten times or more. The V and J genes are TRBV29-1 and TRBJ1-1; D may be TRBD1 (6 bases). V shed 7 bases and J shed 0 bases, with 12 bases lying between them. This CDR3 comprises 13 residues. The germline gives CDR1 SQVTM, CDR2 ANQGSEA. CDR3 sequence: CSAQGQMNTEAFF. CDR3 nucleotides: TGCAGCGCTCAGGGACAAATGAACACTGAAGCTTTCTTT.

This chain links TRBV27 with TRBJ2-7; maybe TRBD1 (6 bases). The CDR3 totals 12 residues. Trimming left V 3 bases short and J 8 bases short, with 11 bases between. Germline-derived CDR1 and CDR2 are MNHEY and SMNVEV (reference sequence). The CDR3 DNA is TGTGCCAGCAGTTTTTCCGGGGACAAGCAGTACTTC. Protein product: CASSFSGDKQYF.

Ten or more counts support this clonotype. The chain has TRBV20-1 and TRBJ2-2, with 8 bases lining up with TRBD2. V lost 2 bases, J lost 3 bases, and 11 bases stayed unmatched. The germline V gene has CDR1 DFQATT and CDR2 SNEGSKA (reference sequence). CDR3 size: 17 residues. The DNA for the CDR3 is TGCAGTGCTAGACTCCTTCGGGGGGGGGTCGACACCGGGGAGCTGTTTTTT. It yields the protein CSARLLRGGVDTGELFF.

This clonotype was recorded many times. V usage is TRBV6-5 and J usage is TRBJ1-4; perhaps TRBD1 as D (5 bases). The CDR3 has 14 amino acids. Germline-derived CDR1 and CDR2 are MNHEY and SVGAGI. The V end lost 6 bases, the J end lost 6 bases, and 14 bases lay between the germline ends. Here the CDR3 reads CASSQGRDYEKLFF. DNA of the CDR3: TGTGCCAGCAGCCAGGGTCGAGATTATGAAAAACTGTTTTTT.